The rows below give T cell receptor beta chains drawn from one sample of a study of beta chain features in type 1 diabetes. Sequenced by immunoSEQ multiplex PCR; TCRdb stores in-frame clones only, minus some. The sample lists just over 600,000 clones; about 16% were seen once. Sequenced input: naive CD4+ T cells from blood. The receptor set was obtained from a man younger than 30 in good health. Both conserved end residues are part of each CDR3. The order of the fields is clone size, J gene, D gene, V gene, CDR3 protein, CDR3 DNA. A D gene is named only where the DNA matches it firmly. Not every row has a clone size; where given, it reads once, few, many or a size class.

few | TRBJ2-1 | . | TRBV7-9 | CASSPLGRSSSYNEQFF | TGTGCCAGCAGCCCCCTAGGGAGGTCTAGCTCCTACAATGAGCAGTTCTTC
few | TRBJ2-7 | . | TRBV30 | CAWNLRGGHSYEQYF | TGTGCCTGGAACCTACGTGGGGGCCACTCCTACGAGCAGTACTTC
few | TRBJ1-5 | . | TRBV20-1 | CSARTSVRCAF | TGCAGTGCTAGAACCAGCGTCAGGTGTGCGTTT
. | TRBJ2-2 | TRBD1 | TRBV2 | CASSSQGVLGGELFF | TGTGCCAGCAGTTCACAGGGGGTGTTGGGCGGGGAGCTGTTTTTT
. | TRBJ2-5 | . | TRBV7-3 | CASSPRSAETQYF | TGTGCCAGCAGCCCACGATCAGCAGAGACCCAGTACTTC
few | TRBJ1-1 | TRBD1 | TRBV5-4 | CASSFRDRVYTEAFF | TGTGCCAGCAGCTTTAGGGACAGGGTTTACACTGAAGCTTTCTTT
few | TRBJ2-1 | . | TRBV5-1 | CASSSGTRNEQFF | TGCGCCAGCAGCTCCGGGACTCGCAATGAGCAGTTCTTC
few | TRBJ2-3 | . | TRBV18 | CASSPNNPGTQYF | TGTGCCAGCTCACCTAATAACCCGGGCACGCAGTATTTT
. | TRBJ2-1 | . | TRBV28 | CASSLGGVSPHEQFF | TGTGCCAGCAGCCTAGGGGGGGTTTCTCCCCATGAGCAGTTCTTC
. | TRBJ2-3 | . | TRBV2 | CASSGAADTQYF | TGTGCCAGCAGCGGCGCGGCCGATACGCAGTATTTT
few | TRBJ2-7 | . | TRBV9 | CASRGPRVYEQYF | TGTGCCAGCAGGGGACCCAGGGTCTACGAGCAGTACTTC
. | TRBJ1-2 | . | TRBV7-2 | CASSYSNYGYTF | TGTGCCAGCAGCTACAGCAACTATGGCTACACCTTC
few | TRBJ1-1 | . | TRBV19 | CASSWDPRVGTEAFF | TGTGCCAGTAGTTGGGACCCGAGGGTAGGAACTGAAGCTTTCTTT
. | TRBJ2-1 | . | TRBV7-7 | CASSSRAEGRYNEQFF | TGTGCTAGCAGCTCTCGAGCGGAGGGCCGCTACAATGAGCAGTTCTTC
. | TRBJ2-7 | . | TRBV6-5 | CASSYSWIPNSYEQYF | TGTGCCAGCAGTTACTCGTGGATCCCAAACTCCTACGAGCAGTACTTC
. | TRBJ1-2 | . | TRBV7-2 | CASSLVGGSGYTF | TGTGCCAGCAGCTTAGTAGGGGGAAGTGGCTACACCTTC
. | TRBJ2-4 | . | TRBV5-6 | CASSIGQLGGENIQYF | TGTGCCAGCAGCATCGGACAGTTGGGGGGAGAAAACATTCAGTACTTC
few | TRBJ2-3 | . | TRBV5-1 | CASSQIGTRGPAGDTQYF | TGCGCCAGCAGCCAAATTGGCACCCGGGGTCCCGCGGGGGATACGCAGTATTTT
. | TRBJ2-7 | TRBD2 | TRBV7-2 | CASSPGTIRGYEQYF | TGTGCCAGCAGCCCCGGGACTATTCGTGGGTACGAGCAGTACTTC
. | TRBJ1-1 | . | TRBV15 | CATSSNSKMNTEAFF | TGTGCCACCTCTTCTAACAGCAAGATGAACACTGAAGCTTTCTTT
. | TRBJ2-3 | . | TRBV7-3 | CASSLGSVQYF | TGTGCCAGCAGCTTGGGGAGTGTGCAGTATTTT
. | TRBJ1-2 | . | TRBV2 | CASSVDRNYGYTF | TGTGCCAGCAGCGTCGACAGGAACTATGGCTACACCTTC
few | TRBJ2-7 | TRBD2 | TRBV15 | CATRTSGRVRNEQYF | TGTGCCACGAGGACTAGCGGGAGGGTGCGGAACGAGCAGTACTTC
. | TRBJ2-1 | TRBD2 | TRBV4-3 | CASSQEIQGGLAGNEQFF | TGCGCCAGCAGCCAAGAGATTCAGGGAGGACTAGCGGGGAATGAGCAGTTCTTC
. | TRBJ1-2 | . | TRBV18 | CASSVDLYGYTF | TGTGCCAGCTCGGTCGATCTCTATGGCTACACCTTC
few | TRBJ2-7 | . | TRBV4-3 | CASSQEVGYRDEQYF | TGCGCCAGCAGCCAAGAAGTCGGGTACAGGGACGAGCAGTACTTC
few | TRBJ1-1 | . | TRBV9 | CASSVALETEAFF | TGTGCCAGCAGCGTAGCTTTAGAGACTGAAGCTTTCTTT
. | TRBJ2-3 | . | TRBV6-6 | CASSGQTGTQYF | TGTGCCAGCAGCGGCCAGACTGGTACGCAGTATTTT
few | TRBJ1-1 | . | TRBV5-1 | CASSLDSGGGTEAFF | TGCGCCAGCAGCTTGGACTCCGGGGGCGGCACTGAAGCTTTCTTT
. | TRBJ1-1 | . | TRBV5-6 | CASSSSSGSMNTEAFF | TGTGCCAGCAGCAGCTCCTCGGGAAGCATGAACACTGAAGCTTTCTTT
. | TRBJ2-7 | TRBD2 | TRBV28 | CASSLGGLAGSPYEQYF | TGTGCCAGCAGTTTAGGGGGACTAGCGGGATCCCCCTACGAGCAGTACTTC
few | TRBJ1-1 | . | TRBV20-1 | CSAIKGLEAFF | TGCAGTGCTATTAAAGGCTTGGAAGCTTTCTTT